The entry below gives a single TCR beta chain sequence along with its context. Its antigen is not known. The data belong to a study of untreated major depressive disorder. This CDR3 is built from 15 residues. Germline CDR1 is SGHRS and CDR2 is YFSETQ. V lost 3 bases and J lost 6; bases outside the gene matches: 9. This table comes from immunoSEQ multiplex PCR, and its TCRdb copy is limited to in-frame clones, with some not included. The data show 23,000 or so clones, with about nine tenths seen just once and roughly 0.72% held by the top ten. The study's findings and limits: Differences in TRBV25-01 and TRBV02-01 usage did not reach significance. Only three preselected Vbeta families were compared in sequencing. TRBV05-01 (Vbeta 5.1) usage was higher in CD4+ T cells of depressed patients than controls.

The sequence was collected from a woman younger than 45 with major depressive disorder. The specimen was CD4+ T cells from PBMCs. The J gene is TRBJ1-2, the V gene TRBV5-1; 9 bases agree with TRBD1. The CDR3 sequence: CASSSPGQGRDGYTF. CDR3 nucleotides: TGCGCCAGCAGCTCCCCGGGACAGGGAAGAGATGGCTACACCTTC. Supplemented by reference TRBV5-1 and TRBJ1-2, the full variable domain reads KAGVTQTPRYLIKTRGQQVTLSCSPISGHRSVSWYQQTPGQGLQFLFEYFSETQRNKGNFPGRFSGRQFSNSRSEMNVSTLELGDSALYLCASSSPGQGRDGYTFGSGTRLTVV.